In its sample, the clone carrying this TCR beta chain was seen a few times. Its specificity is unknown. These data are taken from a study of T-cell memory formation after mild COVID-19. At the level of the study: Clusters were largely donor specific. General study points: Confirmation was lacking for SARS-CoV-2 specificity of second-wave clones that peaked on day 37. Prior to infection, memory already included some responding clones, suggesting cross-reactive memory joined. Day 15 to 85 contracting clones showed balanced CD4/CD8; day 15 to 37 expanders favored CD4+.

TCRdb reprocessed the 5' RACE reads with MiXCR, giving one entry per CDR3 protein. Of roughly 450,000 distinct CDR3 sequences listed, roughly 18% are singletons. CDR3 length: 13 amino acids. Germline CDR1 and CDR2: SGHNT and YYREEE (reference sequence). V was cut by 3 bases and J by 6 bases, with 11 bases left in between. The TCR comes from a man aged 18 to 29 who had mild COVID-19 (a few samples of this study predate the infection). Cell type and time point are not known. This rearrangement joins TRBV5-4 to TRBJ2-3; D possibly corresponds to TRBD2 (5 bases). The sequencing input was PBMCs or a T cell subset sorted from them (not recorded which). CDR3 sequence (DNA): TGTGCCAGCAGCTCAATAGCGATGGATACGCAGTATTTT. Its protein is CASSSIAMDTQYF.